A selection of T cell receptor beta chains follows, all from one sample in a study of T cell responses to AZD1222 COVID-19 vaccine. Assay used: immunoSEQ multiplex PCR; TCRdb lists only in-frame clones, some missing. Counted here are more than 100,000 clones, around 87% occurring once; the ten biggest clones make up approximately 1.1%. The sequenced sample was peripheral blood, obtained on day 0 of AZD1222 vaccination. Receptors were obtained from an adult in good health. The CDR3 runs from the conserved cysteine through the conserved F or W. The order of the fields is V gene, D gene, J gene, clone size, CDR3 protein, CDR3 DNA. The D gene is left open where the match is weak. Clone size is not always given. Where it is, it says once, few, many or a class for expanded clones.

TRBV7-2	NA	TRBJ2-7	NA	CASSLQEMASYEQYF	TGTGCCAGCAGCTTACAAGAAATGGCCTCCTACGAGCAGTACTTC
TRBV3-1/TRBV3-2	TRBD2	TRBJ2-3	NA	CASSQRTSGPTDTQYF	TGTGCCAGCAGCCAGAGGACTAGCGGACCCACAGATACGCAGTATTTT
TRBV6-5	NA	TRBJ2-7	NA	CASALSFLTEVQYF	TGTGCCAGCGCCCTCTCCTTCCTCACGGAAGTGCAGTACTTC
TRBV6-4	TRBD1	TRBJ1-1	NA	CASSPGGWTEAFF	TGTGCCAGCAGCCCAGGGGGCTGGACTGAAGCTTTCTTT
TRBV2	NA	TRBJ2-2	NA	CASVGQAGTGELFF	TGTGCCAGCGTGGGGCAGGCAGGCACCGGGGAGCTGTTTTTT
TRBV2	NA	TRBJ1-1	NA	CAREEGGGYTEAFF	TGTGCCAGGGAAGAGGGAGGGGGGTACACTGAAGCTTTCTTT
TRBV3-1/TRBV3-2	NA	TRBJ1-1	NA	CASSQGGNRASRNTEAFF	TGTGCCAGCAGCCAAGGGGGAAACAGGGCGTCTAGGAACACTGAAGCTTTCTTT
TRBV27	NA	TRBJ2-2	NA	CASSFTANTGELFF	TGTGCCAGCAGTTTCACCGCGAACACCGGGGAGCTGTTTTTT
TRBV9	TRBD1	TRBJ1-3	NA	CASSAQQGPGNTIYF	TGTGCCAGCAGCGCTCAACAGGGGCCAGGAAACACCATATATTTT
TRBV19	NA	TRBJ2-2	NA	CASKGWTHRNTGELFF	TGTGCCAGTAAGGGTTGGACACATCGGAACACCGGGGAGCTGTTTTTT
TRBV2	TRBD1	TRBJ2-7	NA	CASGEWTGFYEQYF	TGTGCCAGCGGGGAATGGACAGGTTTCTACGAGCAGTACTTC
TRBV7-9	NA	TRBJ2-6	NA	CASSSAGGGDGANVLTF	TGTGCCAGCAGCTCGGCCGGGGGCGGGGATGGGGCCAACGTCCTGACTTTC
TRBV19	TRBD2	TRBJ2-5	NA	CASSMGLAGGTQYF	TGTGCCAGTAGTATGGGACTAGCGGGGGGGACCCAGTACTTC
TRBV2	NA	TRBJ1-1	NA	CASSPWENTEAFF	TGTGCCAGCAGCCCATGGGAGAACACTGAAGCTTTCTTT
TRBV13	TRBD1	TRBJ1-4	NA	CASSPGLGQGDEKLFF	TGTGCCAGCAGCCCAGGTCTGGGACAGGGCGATGAAAAACTGTTTTTT
TRBV19	NA	TRBJ1-3	once	CASSIDRQGSGNTIYF	TGTGCCAGTAGTATAGATCGCCAGGGTTCTGGAAACACCATATATTTT
TRBV5-6	NA	TRBJ1-2	once	CASSLYRESGYTF	TGTGCCAGCAGCTTGTATAGGGAGAGCGGCTACACCTTC
TRBV15	NA	TRBJ1-4	NA	CATSRGRLNEKLFF	TGTGCCACCAGCAGAGGACGTCTTAATGAAAAACTGTTTTTT
TRBV7-9	NA	TRBJ2-1	NA	CASSPDREQFF	TGTGCCAGCAGCCCCGACAGGGAGCAGTTCTTC
TRBV7-2	NA	TRBJ1-2	NA	CASSFRPADTYLYGYTF	TGTGCCAGCAGCTTTCGCCCCGCGGACACCTACCTCTATGGCTACACCTTC
TRBV6-5	NA	TRBJ2-7	NA	CASSYSKAGIYEQYF	TGTGCCAGCAGTTACTCGAAGGCGGGAATCTACGAGCAGTACTTC